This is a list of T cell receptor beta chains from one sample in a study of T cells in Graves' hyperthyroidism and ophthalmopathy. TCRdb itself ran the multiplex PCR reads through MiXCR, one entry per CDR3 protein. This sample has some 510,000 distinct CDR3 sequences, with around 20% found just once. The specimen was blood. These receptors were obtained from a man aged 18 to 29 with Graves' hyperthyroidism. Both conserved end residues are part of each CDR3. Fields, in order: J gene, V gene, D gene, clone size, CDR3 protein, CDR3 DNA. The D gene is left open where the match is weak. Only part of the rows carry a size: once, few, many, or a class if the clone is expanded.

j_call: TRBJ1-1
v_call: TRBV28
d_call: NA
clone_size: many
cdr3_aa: CASSLRGARTEAFF
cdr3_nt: TGTGCCAGCAGTTTGAGGGGGGCTAGAACTGAAGCTTTCTTT

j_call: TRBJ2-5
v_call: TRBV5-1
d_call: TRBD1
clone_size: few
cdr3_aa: CASRRGQGVEETQYF
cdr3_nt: TGCGCCAGCAGACGTGGACAGGGGGTGGAGGAGACCCAGTACTTC

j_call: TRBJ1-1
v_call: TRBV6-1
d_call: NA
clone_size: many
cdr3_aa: CASSPGDRPSAEAFF
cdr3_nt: TGTGCCAGCAGTCCCGGGGACCGACCATCGGCTGAAGCTTTCTTT

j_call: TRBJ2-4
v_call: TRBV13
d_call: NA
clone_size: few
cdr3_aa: CASSSYSGPKNIKYF
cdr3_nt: TGTGCCAGCAGCTCTTACTCCGGGCCTAAAAACATTAAGTACTTC

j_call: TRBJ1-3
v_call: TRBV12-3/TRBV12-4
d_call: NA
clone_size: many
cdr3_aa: CASRSLGNTIYF
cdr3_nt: TGTGCCAGCCGGTCCCTTGGAAACACCATATATTTT

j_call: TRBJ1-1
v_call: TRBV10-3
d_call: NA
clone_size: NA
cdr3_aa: CAISESLANTEAFF
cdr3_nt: TGTGCCATCAGTGAGTCGTTGGCGAACACTGAAGCTTTCTTT

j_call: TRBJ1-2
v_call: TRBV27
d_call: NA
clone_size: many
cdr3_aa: CASSFSTGGADGYTF
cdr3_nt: TGTGCCAGCAGTTTCTCTACCGGGGGCGCAGATGGCTACACCTTC

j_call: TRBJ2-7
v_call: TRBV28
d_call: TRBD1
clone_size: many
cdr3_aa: CASSPIGTGGSYEQYF
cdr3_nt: TGTGCCAGCAGTCCTATTGGGACAGGGGGATCCTACGAGCAGTACTTC

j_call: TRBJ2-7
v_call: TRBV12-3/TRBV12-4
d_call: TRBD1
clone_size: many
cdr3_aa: CASSPLLTGYGYEQYF
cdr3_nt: TGTGCCAGCAGTCCCCTCTTGACAGGGTACGGCTACGAGCAGTACTTC

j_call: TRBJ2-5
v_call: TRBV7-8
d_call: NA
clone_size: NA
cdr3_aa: CASSPLRGLQETQYF
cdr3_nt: TGTGCCAGCAGCCCGCTGCGGGGGCTCCAAGAGACCCAGTACTTC